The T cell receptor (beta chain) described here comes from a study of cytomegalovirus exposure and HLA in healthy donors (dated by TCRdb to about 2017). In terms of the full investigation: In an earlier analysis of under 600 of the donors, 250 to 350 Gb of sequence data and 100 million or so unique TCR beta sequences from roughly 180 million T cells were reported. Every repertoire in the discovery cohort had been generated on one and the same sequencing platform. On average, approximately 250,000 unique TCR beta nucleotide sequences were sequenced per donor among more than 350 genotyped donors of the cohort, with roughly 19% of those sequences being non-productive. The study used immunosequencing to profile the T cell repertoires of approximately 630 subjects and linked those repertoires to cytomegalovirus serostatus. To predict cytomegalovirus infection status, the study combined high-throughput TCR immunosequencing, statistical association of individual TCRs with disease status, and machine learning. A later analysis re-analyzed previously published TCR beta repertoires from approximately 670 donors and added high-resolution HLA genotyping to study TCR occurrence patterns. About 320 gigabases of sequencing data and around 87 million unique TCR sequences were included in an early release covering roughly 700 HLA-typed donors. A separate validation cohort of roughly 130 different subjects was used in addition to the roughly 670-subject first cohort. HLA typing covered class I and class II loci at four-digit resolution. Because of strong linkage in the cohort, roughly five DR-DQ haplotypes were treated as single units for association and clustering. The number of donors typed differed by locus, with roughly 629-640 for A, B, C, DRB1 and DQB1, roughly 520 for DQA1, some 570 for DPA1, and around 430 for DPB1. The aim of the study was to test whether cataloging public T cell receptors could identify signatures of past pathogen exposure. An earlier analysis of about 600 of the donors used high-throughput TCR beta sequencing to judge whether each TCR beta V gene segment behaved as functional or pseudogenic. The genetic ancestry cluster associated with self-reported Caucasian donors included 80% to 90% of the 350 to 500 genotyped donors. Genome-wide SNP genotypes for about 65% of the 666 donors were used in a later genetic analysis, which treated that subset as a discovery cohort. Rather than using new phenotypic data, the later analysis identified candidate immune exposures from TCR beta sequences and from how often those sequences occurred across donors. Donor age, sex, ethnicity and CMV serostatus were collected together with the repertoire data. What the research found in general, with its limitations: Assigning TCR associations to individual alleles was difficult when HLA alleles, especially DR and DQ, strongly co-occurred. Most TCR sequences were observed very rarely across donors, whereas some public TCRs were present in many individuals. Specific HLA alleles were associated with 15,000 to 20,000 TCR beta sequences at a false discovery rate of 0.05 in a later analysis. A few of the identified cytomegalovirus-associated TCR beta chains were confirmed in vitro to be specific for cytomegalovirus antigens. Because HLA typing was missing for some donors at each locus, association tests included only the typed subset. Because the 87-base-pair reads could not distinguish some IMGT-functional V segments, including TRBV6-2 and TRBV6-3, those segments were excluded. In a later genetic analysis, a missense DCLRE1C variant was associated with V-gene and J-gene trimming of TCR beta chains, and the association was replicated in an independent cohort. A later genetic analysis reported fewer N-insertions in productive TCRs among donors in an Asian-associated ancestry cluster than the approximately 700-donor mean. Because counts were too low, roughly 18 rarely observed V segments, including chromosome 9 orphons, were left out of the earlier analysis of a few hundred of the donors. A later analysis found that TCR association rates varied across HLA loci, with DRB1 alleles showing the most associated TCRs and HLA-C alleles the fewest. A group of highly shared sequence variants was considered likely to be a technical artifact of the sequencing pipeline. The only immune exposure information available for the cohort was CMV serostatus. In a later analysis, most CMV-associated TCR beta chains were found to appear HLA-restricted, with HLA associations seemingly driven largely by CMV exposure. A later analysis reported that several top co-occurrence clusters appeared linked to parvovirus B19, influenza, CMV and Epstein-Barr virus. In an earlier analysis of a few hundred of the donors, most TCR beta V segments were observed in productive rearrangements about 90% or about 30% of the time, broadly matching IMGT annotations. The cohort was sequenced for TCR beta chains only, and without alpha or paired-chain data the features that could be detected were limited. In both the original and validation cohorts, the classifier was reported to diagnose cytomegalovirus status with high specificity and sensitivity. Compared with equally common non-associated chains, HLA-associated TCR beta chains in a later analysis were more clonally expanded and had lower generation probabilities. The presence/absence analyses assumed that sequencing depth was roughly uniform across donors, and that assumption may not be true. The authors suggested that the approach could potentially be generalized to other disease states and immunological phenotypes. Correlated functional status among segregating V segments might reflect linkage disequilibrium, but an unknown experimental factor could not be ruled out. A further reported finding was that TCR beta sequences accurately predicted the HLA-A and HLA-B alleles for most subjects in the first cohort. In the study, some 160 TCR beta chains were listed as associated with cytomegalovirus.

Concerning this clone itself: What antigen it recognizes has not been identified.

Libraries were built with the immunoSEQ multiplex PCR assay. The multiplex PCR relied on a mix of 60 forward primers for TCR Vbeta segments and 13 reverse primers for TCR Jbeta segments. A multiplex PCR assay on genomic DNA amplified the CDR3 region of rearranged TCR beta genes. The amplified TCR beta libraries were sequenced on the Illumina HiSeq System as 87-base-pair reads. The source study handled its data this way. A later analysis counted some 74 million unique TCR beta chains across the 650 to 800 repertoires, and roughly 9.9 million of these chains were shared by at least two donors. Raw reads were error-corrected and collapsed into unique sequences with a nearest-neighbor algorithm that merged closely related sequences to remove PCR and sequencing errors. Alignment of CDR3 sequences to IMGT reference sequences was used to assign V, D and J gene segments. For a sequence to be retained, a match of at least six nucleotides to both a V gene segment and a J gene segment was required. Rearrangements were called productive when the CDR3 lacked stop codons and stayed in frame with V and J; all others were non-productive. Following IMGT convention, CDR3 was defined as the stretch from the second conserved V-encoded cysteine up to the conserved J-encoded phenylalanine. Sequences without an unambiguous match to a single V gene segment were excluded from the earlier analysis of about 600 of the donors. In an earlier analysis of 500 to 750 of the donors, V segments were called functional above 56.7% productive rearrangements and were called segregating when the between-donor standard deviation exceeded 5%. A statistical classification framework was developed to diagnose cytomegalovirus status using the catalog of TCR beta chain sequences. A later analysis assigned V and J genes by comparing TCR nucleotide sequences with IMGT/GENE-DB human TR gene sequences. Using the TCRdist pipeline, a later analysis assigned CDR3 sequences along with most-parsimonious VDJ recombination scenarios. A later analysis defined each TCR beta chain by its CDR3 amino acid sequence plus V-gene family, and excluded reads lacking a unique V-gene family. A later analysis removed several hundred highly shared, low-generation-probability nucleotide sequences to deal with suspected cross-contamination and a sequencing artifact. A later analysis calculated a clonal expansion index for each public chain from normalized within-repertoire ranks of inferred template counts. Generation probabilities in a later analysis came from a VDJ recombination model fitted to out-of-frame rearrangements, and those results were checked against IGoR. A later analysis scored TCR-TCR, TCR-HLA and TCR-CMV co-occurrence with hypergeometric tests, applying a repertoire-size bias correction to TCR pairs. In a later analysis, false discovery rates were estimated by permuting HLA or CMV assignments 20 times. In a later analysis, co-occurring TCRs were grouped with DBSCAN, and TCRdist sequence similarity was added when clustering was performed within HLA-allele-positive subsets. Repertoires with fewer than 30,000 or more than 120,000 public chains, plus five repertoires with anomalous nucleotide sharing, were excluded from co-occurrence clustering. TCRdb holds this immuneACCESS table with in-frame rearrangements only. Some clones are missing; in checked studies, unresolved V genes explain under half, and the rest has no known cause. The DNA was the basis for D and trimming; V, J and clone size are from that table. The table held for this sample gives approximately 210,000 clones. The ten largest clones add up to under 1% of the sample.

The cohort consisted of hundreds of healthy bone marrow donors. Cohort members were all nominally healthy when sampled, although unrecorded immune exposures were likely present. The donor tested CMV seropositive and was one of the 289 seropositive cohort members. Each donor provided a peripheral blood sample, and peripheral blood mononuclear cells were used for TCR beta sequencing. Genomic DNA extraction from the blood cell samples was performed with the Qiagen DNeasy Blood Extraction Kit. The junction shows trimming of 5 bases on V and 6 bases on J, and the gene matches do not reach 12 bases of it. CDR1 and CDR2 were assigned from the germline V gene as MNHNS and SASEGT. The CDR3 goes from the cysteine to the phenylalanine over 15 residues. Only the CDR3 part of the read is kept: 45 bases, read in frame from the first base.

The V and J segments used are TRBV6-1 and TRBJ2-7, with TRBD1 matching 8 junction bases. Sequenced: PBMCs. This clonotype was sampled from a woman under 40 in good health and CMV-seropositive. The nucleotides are TGTGCCAGCAGTATTCCCGGGACAGGTGTCAGCGAGCAGTACTTC. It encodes CASSIPGTGVSEQYF.